The 5 T cell receptor beta chains below come from one sample, sequenced in a study of T cells in women clearing cervical HPV infection. TCRdb's copy holds only in-frame clones and misses some; the assay was immunoSEQ multiplex PCR. This listing includes tens of thousands of clones. Sequencing used blood buffy coat. The receptors were sampled from a woman aged 18-70 years with a cervical HPV16 infection that either progressed to CIN3+ or cleared (not recorded which).

As to this clone: The read ends 3 residues shy of where the CDR3 ends; the end is completed using the germline J gene. This rearrangement joins TRBV10-3 to TRBJ1-6; 9 bases map to TRBD1. The CDR3 runs to 13 residues. The V gene end was trimmed by 11 bases and the J gene end by 5 bases; junction bases not matched to a gene: 4. Germline V gene lookup returns CDR1 ENHRY and CDR2 SYGVKD. CDR3 sequence: CAGRDRDNSPLHF. CDR3 bases read: TGTGCCGGCCGGGACAGGGATAATTCACCC.

For this clone: The read falls 3 residues short of the CDR3 end, and the missing part is taken from the germline J gene. V is TRBV19 and J is TRBJ1-6; unclear D gene. V shed 7 bases and J shed 4 bases, with 14 bases lying between them. There are 15 residues in the CDR3. In germline, CDR1 is LNHDA, CDR2 SQIVND (reference sequence). This CDR3 reads CASNPGYLYNSPLHF. The CDR3 bases that were read are TGTGCCAGTAACCCAGGCTACCTTTATAATTCACCC. The full variable domain, in which reference TRBV19 and TRBJ1-6 provide the parts outside the CDR3, is DGGITQSPKYLFRKEGQNVTLSCEQNLNHDAMYWYRQDPGQGLRLIYYSQIVNDFQKGDIAEGYSVSREKKESFPLTVTSAQKNPTAFYLCASNPGYLYNSPLHFGNGTRLTVT.

The DNA read from the CDR3 is TGTGCCTGGAGTGTACAGGGGGGGCGGAACGGGTTGCCC. This gives the protein CAWSVQGGRNGLP. The whole CDR3 sequence is CAWSVQGGRNGLPQHF. This sequence joins TRBV30 and TRBJ1-5; 8 nucleotides line up with TRBD1. The observed sequence ends 3 residues before the CDR3 terminus, with the missing tail filled in from the germline J gene. The J segment lost 9 bases and the V segment lost 0 bases, leaving 13 bases of the junction unmatched. CDR3 length equals 16 residues. Germline values: CDR1 GTSNPN, CDR2 SVGIG (reference sequence).

A remark on this clone: The DNA ends 3 residues before the CDR3 does, and the rest of the CDR3 is filled in from the germline J gene. This rearrangement joins TRBV20-1 to TRBJ2-7, with TRBD1 as a possible D gene (5 bases). The germline V gene encodes CDR1 DFQATT and CDR2 SNEGSKA (reference sequence). V lost 5 bases and J 2 bases, leaving 16 bases between the germline ends. The CDR3 is made up of 14 amino acids. The CDR3 is CSAFWSGKPYEQYF. The CDR3 DNA, read in part, is TGCAGTGCTTTCTGGTCAGGGAAACCCTACGAG.

Comments on this clone: From the germline J gene comes the end of the CDR3, since the read stops 3 residues before it. This rearrangement joins TRBV7-2 to TRBJ1-2, with 8 positions matching TRBD1. Looked up from germline, CDR1 is SGHTA and CDR2 is FQGNSA. CDR3 length: 12 amino acids. The CDR3 loop reads CASSPRTGGYTF. Partial CDR3 DNA: TGTGCCAGCAGCCCCCGGACAGGGGGC.